This T cell receptor beta chain was documented in a study of cytomegalovirus exposure and HLA in healthy donors. Turning to the study itself: The 120 or so validation repertoires used a platform that matched the one used for the approximately 700 first-cohort repertoires, as a later analysis reported. Study results and caveats: According to a later analysis, TCR clusters from the first cohort tended to co-occur in the 120 or so validation repertoires. Using the classifier, cytomegalovirus status was reportedly diagnosed with high specificity and sensitivity. Cytomegalovirus-associated status was assigned to more than 150 TCR beta chains.

CDR1 is SGHNT and CDR2 is YENEEA in the germline V gene. V lost 3 bases and J 0 bases, leaving 17 bases between the germline ends. CDR3 length: 18 residues. Here immunoSEQ multiplex PCR was the method, and the copy in TCRdb shows in-frame clones only, minus some. The sample carries about 360,000 clones, 86% recorded once. In the case of this clone: Its target is not known.

This sequence was found in a woman aged 18-29 years in good health and CMV-seronegative. Sequencing was carried out using PBMCs. The chain carries TRBV11-3 and TRBJ2-2; possibly TRBD1 for D (6 bases). The CDR3 region is CASSLGAGKGANTGELFF. Here the CDR3 DNA reads TGTGCCAGCAGCTTGGGGGCAGGGAAAGGCGCGAACACCGGGGAGCTGTTTTTT.